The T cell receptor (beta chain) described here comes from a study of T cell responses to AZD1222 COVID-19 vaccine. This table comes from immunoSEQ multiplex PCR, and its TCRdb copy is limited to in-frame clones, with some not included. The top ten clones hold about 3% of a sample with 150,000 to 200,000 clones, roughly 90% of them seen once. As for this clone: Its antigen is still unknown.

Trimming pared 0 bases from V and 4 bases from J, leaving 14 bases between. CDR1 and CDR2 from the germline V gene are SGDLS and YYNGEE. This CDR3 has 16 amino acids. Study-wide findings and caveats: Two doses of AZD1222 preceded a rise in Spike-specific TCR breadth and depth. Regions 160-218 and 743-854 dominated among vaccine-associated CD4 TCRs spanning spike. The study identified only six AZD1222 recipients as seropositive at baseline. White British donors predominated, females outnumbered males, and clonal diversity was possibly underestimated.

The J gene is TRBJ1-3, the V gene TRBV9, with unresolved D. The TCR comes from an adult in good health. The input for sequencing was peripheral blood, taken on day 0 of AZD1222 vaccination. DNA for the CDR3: TGTGCCAGCAGCGTAGATTCGGGTCCTTTCGGAAACACCATATATTTT. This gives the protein CASSVDSGPFGNTIYF.